This TCR beta chain appears in the sequencing data of a study of blood T cell repertoires in COVID-19. Study at large: Some COVID-19 samples were acute and others convalescent; all came from the United States, Italy and Spain. The analysed material was cDNA or gDNA that came from T cells, B-cell-depleted T cells, or PBMCs.

Under the authors' procedure: Nucleated cell counts were estimated from reference gene primer amplification. The table came from immunoSEQ multiplex PCR; TCRdb's copy has only in-frame clones and leaves some out. The D gene and trimming were derived from the DNA, and the V and J assignments and clone size from that table. The profile shows under 300,000 clones, 80% to 95% of them singletons. The CDR3 has 18 residues. Germline loops: CDR1 LGHNA, CDR2 YNFKEQ. V gave up 1 base and J gave up 0 bases; unmatched junction bases: 8. The chain recombines TRBV4-2 with TRBJ2-3; 9 nucleotides line up with TRBD2. The sequence was obtained from a young woman who had recovered from COVID-19. Sequenced material: PBMCs or T cells enriched from blood (not recorded which). CDR3 amino acids: CASSQGVLAGRSTDTQYF. Here the CDR3 DNA reads TGTGCCAGCAGCCAAGGAGTCCTAGCGGGGCGAAGCACAGATACGCAGTATTTT.